The text below deals with one TCR beta chain. Antigen specificity is unknown. Sequencing used immunoSEQ multiplex PCR; TCRdb keeps in-frame clones, though not all of them. The table records roughly 200,000 clones, approximately 90% of them present only once. The entry originates in a study of T cell responses to AZD1222 COVID-19 vaccine. Second-dose intervals of approximately 4 or approximately 12 weeks were pooled. Study results and limitations: CD4 TCRs linked to vaccination spanned spike, dominating at 160-218 and 743-854. Nearly half of spike-specific TCRs reportedly go after variant regions that carry no mutations. Only a handful of AZD1222 recipients, more than 5 in all, had baseline seropositivity.

The TCR originated in an adult who received the AZD1222 COVID-19 vaccine. Source: peripheral blood, taken 28 days after the second AZD1222 dose.

In nucleotides, the CDR3 is TGCGCCAGCAGCCAAGAGCCGCCGGGACAGGGGCATGAAAAACTGTTTTTT. Its protein is CASSQEPPGQGHEKLFF. The genes are TRBV4-3 and TRBJ1-4; 10 bases line up with TRBD1. CDR1 and CDR2 from the germline V gene are LGHNA and YSLEER. V trimming: 0 bases; J trimming: 6 bases; junction bases outside the gene matches: 7. The CDR3 runs to 17 residues.